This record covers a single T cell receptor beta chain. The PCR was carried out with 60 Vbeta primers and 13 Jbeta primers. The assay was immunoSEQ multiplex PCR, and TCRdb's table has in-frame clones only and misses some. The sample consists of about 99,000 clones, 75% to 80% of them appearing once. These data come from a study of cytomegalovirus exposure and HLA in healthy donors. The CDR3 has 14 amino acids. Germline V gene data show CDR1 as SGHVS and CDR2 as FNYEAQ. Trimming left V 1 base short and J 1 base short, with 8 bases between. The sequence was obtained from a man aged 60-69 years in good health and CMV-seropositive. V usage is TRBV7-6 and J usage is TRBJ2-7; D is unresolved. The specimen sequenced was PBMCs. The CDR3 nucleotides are TGTGCCAGCAGCTTAGAGCGCAATTCCTACGAGCAGTACTTC. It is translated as CASSLERNSYEQYF.